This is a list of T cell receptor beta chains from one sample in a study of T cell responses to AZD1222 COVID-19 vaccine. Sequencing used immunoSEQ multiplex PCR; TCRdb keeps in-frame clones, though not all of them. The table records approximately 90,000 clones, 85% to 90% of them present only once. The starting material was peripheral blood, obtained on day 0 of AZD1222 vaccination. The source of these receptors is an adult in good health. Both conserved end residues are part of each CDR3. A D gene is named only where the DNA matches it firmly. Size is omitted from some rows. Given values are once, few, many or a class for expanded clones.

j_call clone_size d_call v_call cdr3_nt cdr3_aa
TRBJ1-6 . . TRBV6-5 TGTGCCAGCAGTTCTAATTCACCCCTCCACTTT CASSSNSPLHF
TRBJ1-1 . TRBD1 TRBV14 TGTGCCAGCAGCCGCTATCAGGGGGGGGCTGAAGCTTTCTTT CASSRYQGGAEAFF
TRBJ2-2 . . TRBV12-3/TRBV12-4 TGTGCCAGCACTCTAAGGGCTACCGGGGAGCTGTTTTTT CASTLRATGELFF
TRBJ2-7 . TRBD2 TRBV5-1 TGCGCCAGCAGCGGAGGACTAGCGGGAGCCTACGAGCAGTACTTC CASSGGLAGAYEQYF
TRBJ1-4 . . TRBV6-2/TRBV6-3 TGTGCCAGCAGCCCGAGCGGGGCCAGCTTTAATGAAAAACTGTTTTTT CASSPSGASFNEKLFF
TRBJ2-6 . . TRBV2 TGTGCCAGCAGCGACGGGCCCATCTCTGGGGCCAACGTCCTGACTTTC CASSDGPISGANVLTF
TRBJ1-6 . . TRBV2 TGTGCCAGCAGTGTTTCGGCCGCGGGCTCCTATAATTCACCCCTCCACTTT CASSVSAAGSYNSPLHF
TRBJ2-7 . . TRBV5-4 TGTGCCAGCAGCCCGCACCGGGCGGCCTCCTACGAGCAGTACTTC CASSPHRAASYEQYF
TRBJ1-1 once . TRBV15 TGTGCCACCAGCAGAGACATAAAAGGGAACACTGAAGCTTTCTTT CATSRDIKGNTEAFF
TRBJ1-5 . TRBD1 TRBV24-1 TGTGCCACCAGTGACCAGACAGGGGGCGGTCAGCCCCAGCATTTT CATSDQTGGGQPQHF
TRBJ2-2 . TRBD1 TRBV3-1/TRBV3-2 TGTGCCAGCAGCCAAGGGGACAGGGACACCGGGGAGCTGTTTTTT CASSQGDRDTGELFF
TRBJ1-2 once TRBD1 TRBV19 TGTGCCAGTAGTATCGAGAATGGAGGGACAGGACGATATGGCTACACCTTC CASSIENGGTGRYGYTF
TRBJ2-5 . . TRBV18 TGTGCCAGCTCACCGCGGGAAGCAGAGACCCAGTACTTC CASSPREAETQYF
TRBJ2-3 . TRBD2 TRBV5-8 TGTGCCTCAGTCTTTCGGGGGGGCACAGATACGCAGTATTTT CASVFRGGTDTQYF
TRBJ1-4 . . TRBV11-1 TGTGCCAGCAGCTTGAGCCAGGGGTCAGAAAAACTGTTTTTT CASSLSQGSEKLFF
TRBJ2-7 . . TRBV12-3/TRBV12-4 TGTGCCAGCGAGGCGTCAGGTTCCTACGAGCAGTACTTC CASEASGSYEQYF
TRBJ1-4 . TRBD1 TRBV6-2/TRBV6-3 TGTGCCAGCAGTCCGCCCACCGGGACAGGGGATGAAAAACTGTTTTTT CASSPPTGTGDEKLFF